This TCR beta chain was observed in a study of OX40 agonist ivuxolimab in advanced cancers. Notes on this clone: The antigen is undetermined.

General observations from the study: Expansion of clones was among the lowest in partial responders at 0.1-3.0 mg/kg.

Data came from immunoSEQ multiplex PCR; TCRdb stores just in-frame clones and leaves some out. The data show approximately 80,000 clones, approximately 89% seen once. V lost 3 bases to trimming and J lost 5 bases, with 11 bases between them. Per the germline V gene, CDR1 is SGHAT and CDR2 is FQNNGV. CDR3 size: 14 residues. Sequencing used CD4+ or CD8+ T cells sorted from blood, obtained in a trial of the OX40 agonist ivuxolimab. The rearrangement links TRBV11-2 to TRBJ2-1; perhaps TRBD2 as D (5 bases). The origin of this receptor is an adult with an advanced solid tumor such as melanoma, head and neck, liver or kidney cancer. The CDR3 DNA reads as TGTGCCAGCAGCTTTTCCGGGGTACACAATGAGCAGTTCTTC. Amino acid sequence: CASSFSGVHNEQFF.